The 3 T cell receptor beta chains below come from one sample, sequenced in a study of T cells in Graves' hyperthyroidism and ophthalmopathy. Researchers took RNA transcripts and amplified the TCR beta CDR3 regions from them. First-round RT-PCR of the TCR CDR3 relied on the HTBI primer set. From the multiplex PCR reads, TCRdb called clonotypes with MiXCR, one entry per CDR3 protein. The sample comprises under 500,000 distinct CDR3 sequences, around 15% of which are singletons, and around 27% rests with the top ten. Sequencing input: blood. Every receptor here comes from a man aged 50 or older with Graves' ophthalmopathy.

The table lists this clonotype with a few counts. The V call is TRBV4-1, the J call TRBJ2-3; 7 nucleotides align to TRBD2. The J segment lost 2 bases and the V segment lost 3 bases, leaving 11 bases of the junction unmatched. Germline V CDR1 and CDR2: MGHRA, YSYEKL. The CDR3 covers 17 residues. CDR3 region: CASSQGPSGASTDTQYF. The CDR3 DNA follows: TGCGCCAGCAGCCAGGGACCGAGCGGGGCATCCACAGATACGCAGTATTTT.

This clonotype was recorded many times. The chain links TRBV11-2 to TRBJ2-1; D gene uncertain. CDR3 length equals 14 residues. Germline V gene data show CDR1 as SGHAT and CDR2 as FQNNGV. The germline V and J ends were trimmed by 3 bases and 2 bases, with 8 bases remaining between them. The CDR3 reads CASSLVVAYNEQFF. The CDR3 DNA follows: TGTGCCAGCAGCTTGGTCGTGGCCTACAATGAGCAGTTCTTC.

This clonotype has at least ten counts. This chain's CDR3 is CASSALSTDTQYF. The CDR3 coding sequence is TGTGCCAGCAGCGCATTGAGCACAGATACGCAGTATTTT. The rearrangement links TRBV7-9 to TRBJ2-3; no reliable D call. The germline V and J ends were trimmed by 5 bases and 0 bases, with 6 bases remaining between them. The CDR3 extends over 13 amino acids. Germline V lookup: CDR1 SEHNR, CDR2 FQNEAQ (reference sequence).